This TCR beta chain was sequenced during a study of CD8 T cells in Susac syndrome. RNA, at about 0.5 to 1 ug, was reverse transcribed with random hexamers. TCRdb itself ran the immunoSEQ multiplex PCR reads through MiXCR, one entry per CDR3 protein. This table holds 210,000 or so distinct CDR3 sequences, roughly 93% found once. In germline, CDR1 is MRHNA, CDR2 SNTAGT. The CDR3 length is 15 residues. The germline V and J ends were trimmed by 0 bases and 6 bases, with 12 bases remaining between them. The sample was CD4+ T cells from PBMCs. The chain employs TRBV6-4 and TRBJ2-1; D gene ambiguous. The sequence derives from a human donor with Susac syndrome. CDR3 loop: CASSDSRLAGNEQFF. CDR3 coding DNA: TGTGCCAGCAGTGACTCAAGGTTAGCCGGCAATGAGCAGTTCTTC.